Presented here are 4 T cell receptor beta chains from one specimen sequenced in a study of T cell repertoires in cytomegalovirus infection (dated by TCRdb to between 2018 and 2021). Sequencer: Illumina HiSeq 1500. Using fastp at Q25 and MiXCR, TCRdb reprocessed the public reads and kept productive beta chains. Every distinct CDR3 protein forms one entry, paired with its most common genes and DNA. Across this sample there are about 250,000 distinct CDR3 sequences, with under 8.5% seen only once. The top ten constitute under 7.5% of the sample. Sequenced material: PBMCs. Source of these receptors: a human donor in good health (CMV status not recorded). Some clones in this sample may be carry-over from other donors' samples.

This clonotype was counted ten times or more. J is TRBJ2-1 and V is TRBV5-6; D assignment may be TRBD1 or TRBD2 (6 bases each). Germline V gene sequence: CDR1 SGHDT, CDR2 YYEEEE. This CDR3 has 15 amino acids. Trimming cost V 5 bases and J 6 bases, with 18 bases left between them. CDR3 amino acids: CASSLLKTGANEQFF. The CDR3 DNA follows: TGTGCCAGCAGTCTCCTCAAGACGGGGGCCAATGAGCAGTTCTTC.

This clonotype showed up many times. The chain couples TRBV5-1 to TRBJ2-3, with unresolved D. Per the germline V gene, CDR1 is SGHRS and CDR2 is YFSETQ. This CDR3 comprises 16 residues. Trimming took off 2 bases at V and 3 bases at J, with 16 bases between the two ends. DNA of the CDR3: TGCGCCAGCAGCTTAGATTACCAGCTGGGAACAGATACGCAGTATTTT. This sequence encodes CASSLDYQLGTDTQYF.

The chain combines TRBV12-3 or TRBV12-4 with TRBJ1-1; 8 positions match TRBD1. The J segment lost 4 bases and the V segment lost 6 bases, leaving 10 bases of the junction unmatched. The CDR3 totals 15 residues. The CDR3 is CASSLPQGASTEAFF. CDR3 in DNA: TGTGCCAGCAGCCTCCCCCAGGGGGCTAGCACTGAAGCTTTCTTT.

This clonotype was recorded at least ten times. V and J are TRBV19 and TRBJ1-2; D is perhaps TRBD1 (6 bases). The CDR3 totals 16 residues. The germline CDR1 and CDR2 sequences are LNHDA and SQIVND (reference sequence). The V end was cut by 7 bases, the J end by 3 bases, with 21 bases between. CDR3: CASNGQTQGRDYGYTF. The CDR3, as DNA: TGTGCCAGTAATGGCCAGACACAGGGAAGGGACTATGGCTACACCTTC. Combining the CDR3 with reference TRBV19 and TRBJ1-2 gives the whole variable domain DGGITQSPKYLFRKEGQNVTLSCEQNLNHDAMYWYRQDPGQGLRLIYYSQIVNDFQKGDIAEGYSVSREKKESFPLTVTSAQKNPTAFYLCASNGQTQGRDYGYTFGSGTRLTVV.